At least ten counts were recorded for the clone carrying this TCR beta chain. Both a constant-region primer and a V-primer adapter served to amplify TCRs across roughly 20 PCR cycles. In vitro transcription amplified isolated mRNA. TCRdb analysed the reads with MiXCR anew, one entry per CDR3 protein. This table has tens of thousands of distinct CDR3 sequences, 12% appearing once. Germline lookup yields CDR1 SGHTA and CDR2 FQGTGA. V gave up 0 bases and J gave up 4 bases, with 6 bases separating them. This CDR3 contains 13 residues. This entry comes from a study of low-dose radiotherapy and immunotherapy resistance in tumors. In the study overall: Per fraction, Cohort 2 was given 1 Gy every two weeks, accumulating a total of 13 Gy over 26 weeks.

Time point: before trial treatment. Administered to the donors were nivolumab, ipilimumab, aspirin, low-dose cyclophosphamide and low-dose radiotherapy. The source material was PBMCs, sampled before treatment. This clonotype was sampled from a female donor with ovarian cancer. V and J are TRBV7-3 and TRBJ1-2; D is unresolved. The CDR3 here is CASSLTSAYGYTF. CDR3 bases: TGTGCCAGCAGCTTAACGTCGGCCTATGGCTACACCTTC.